This entry lists 21 T cell receptor beta chains sequenced from one sample in a study of vaccination effects on CD4 cells after COVID-19 (dated 2022 in TCRdb). These receptors lack a known antigen. In the ViraFEST assay, PBMC were stimulated with viral peptide pools, and TCR sequencing was then used to find antigen-specific CD4+ T cell clonotypes based on their expansion. After about 9 days of culture, CD4+ T cells were isolated with the EasySep CD4+ T cell isolation kit. Each participant got two doses of an mRNA SARS-CoV-2 vaccine, either BNT162b2 or mRNA-1273. Library prep was done by the immunoSEQ multiplex PCR assay. Sourced from immuneACCESS, this table was stored by TCRdb with only in-frame sequences that have V and J called. A share of the clones is absent; for the studies checked, an unresolved V gene accounts for under half, and the remainder has no known explanation. The sample table holds about 31,000 clones, of which roughly 63% were seen once. Jointly, the top ten make up about 8.7% of the sample.

Sequenced here: CD4+ T cells from PBMCs cultured with SARS-CoV-2 spike peptides, sampled after COVID-19 vaccination. The cell subset or site label of this sample denotes: SARS-CoV-2 spike overlapping peptide pool stimulation. These receptors all stem from a human donor who received a COVID-19 vaccine.

The rearrangement uses TRBV30 and TRBJ2-5; D possibly matches TRBD1 or TRBD2 (6 bases each). The CDR3 spans 12 residues. CDR1 is GTSNPN and CDR2 is SVGIG in the germline V gene (reference sequence). The V gene lost 5 bases and the J gene lost 4 bases, with 11 bases spanning the gap. The CDR3 sequence: CAWSRGGETQYF. In nucleotides, the CDR3 is TGTGCCTGGTCCAGGGGAGGAGAGACCCAGTACTTC.

The chain has TRBV5-1 and TRBJ2-2; 11 nucleotides agree with TRBD1. V trimming: 4 bases; J trimming: 7 bases; junction bases outside the gene matches: 9. Germline assignment: CDR1 SGHRS and CDR2 YFSETQ. The CDR3 has 16 residues. The CDR3 here is CASSPGTGGKIGELFF. In DNA, the CDR3 is TGCGCCAGCAGCCCCGGGACAGGGGGAAAGATCGGGGAGCTGTTTTTT. The whole variable domain, filled in from reference TRBV5-1 and TRBJ2-2, reads KAGVTQTPRYLIKTRGQQVTLSCSPISGHRSVSWYQQTPGQGLQFLFEYFSETQRNKGNFPGRFSGRQFSNSRSEMNVSTLELGDSALYLCASSPGTGGKIGELFFGEGSRLTVL.

The chain uses TRBV19 and TRBJ1-3; D is unclear. V gave up 4 bases and J gave up 4 bases, with 11 bases separating them. The CDR3 has 14 residues. The germline gives CDR1 LNHDA, CDR2 SQIVND (reference sequence). The CDR3 DNA is TGTGCCAGTAGTACGGGAGGATCCGGAAACACCATATATTTT. This codes for CASSTGGSGNTIYF.

This clone was counted between two and nine times. The V call is TRBV10-2, the J call TRBJ2-5; D call uncertain. With 4 bases removed from V and 5 bases from J, the gap between germline ends came to 11 bases. Per the germline V gene, CDR1 is WSHSY and CDR2 is SAAADI. This CDR3 has 13 residues. DNA for the CDR3: TGCGCCAGCAGTGCATCCTCTTGGGAGACCCAGTACTTC. Translation gives CASSASSWETQYF.

For the CDR3, the DNA is TGCGCCAGCAGCTTGGGATCGACCGCCGGGGGATCCTATAATTCACCCCTCCACTTT. Translated, it gives CASSLGSTAGGSYNSPLHF. V is TRBV5-1 and J is TRBJ1-6; perhaps TRBD1 as D (5 bases). Trimming cost V 0 bases and J 1 base, with 17 bases left between them. The CDR3 length is 19 residues. CDR1 and CDR2 (germline): SGHRS, YFSETQ.

The J gene is TRBJ1-4, the V gene TRBV19, with TRBD1 as a possible D gene (5 bases). Trimming stripped 7 bases from V and 5 bases from J, with 11 bases between. Germline assignment: CDR1 LNHDA and CDR2 SQIVND (reference sequence). This CDR3 contains 13 residues. DNA for the CDR3: TGTGCCAGTAACACAGGTCAAAATGAAAAACTGTTTTTT. Translating it yields CASNTGQNEKLFF. Looking up the rest from reference TRBV19 and TRBJ1-4 gives the full variable domain: DGGITQSPKYLFRKEGQNVTLSCEQNLNHDAMYWYRQDPGQGLRLIYYSQIVNDFQKGDIAEGYSVSREKKESFPLTVTSAQKNPTAFYLCASNTGQNEKLFFGSGTQLSVL.

The chain uses TRBV9 and TRBJ1-6; no reliable D call. The CDR3 length is 15 residues. Germline CDR1 is SGDLS and CDR2 is YYNGEE. The V and J ends lost 0 bases and 8 bases respectively, with 12 bases between them. The CDR3 loop reads CASSVGKKLDSPLHF. CDR3 nucleotides: TGTGCCAGCAGCGTAGGGAAAAAATTGGATTCACCCCTCCACTTT.

This clone turned up a few times. The genes are TRBV6-4 and TRBJ2-1, with 7 bases identical to TRBD1. Trimming cost V 2 bases and J 6 bases; bases outside gene matches: 4. Germline CDR1 reads MRHNA; CDR2 reads SNTAGT. CDR3 length equals 14 residues. The DNA of the CDR3 is TGTGCCAGCAGTGACCGTACAGGGGCCAATGAGCAGTTCTTC. Translated: CASSDRTGANEQFF.

The chain joins TRBV11-2 to TRBJ1-2; the match to TRBD1 covers 7 bases. V shed 5 bases and J 8 bases; nucleotides not matched to a gene: 11. The CDR3 has 14 amino acids. The germline V gene has CDR1 SGHAT and CDR2 FQNNGV. CDR3 sequence (DNA): TGTGCCAGCAGCCCACAGGGGTTTTGGAACGGCTACACCTTC. It translates to CASSPQGFWNGYTF. The complete variable domain, with remaining parts taken from reference TRBV11-2 and TRBJ1-2, reads EAGVAQSPRYKIIEKRQSVAFWCNPISGHATLYWYQQILGQGPKLLIQFQNNGVVDDSQLPKDRFSAERLKGVDSTLKIQPAKLEDSAVYLCASSPQGFWNGYTFGSGTRLTVV.

Written as DNA, the CDR3 is TGCGCCAGCAGTATCCCGGGACTGTCCTACGAGCAGTACTTC. Residues: CASSIPGLSYEQYF. This chain links TRBV4-1 with TRBJ2-7, with D possibly TRBD2 on 6 matching bases. CDR1 and CDR2 (germline): MGHRA, YSYEKL. This CDR3 is 14 amino acids long. V lost 6 bases and J 1 base, leaving 13 bases between the germline ends.

The rearrangement joins TRBV4-2 to TRBJ2-3; 9 bases line up with TRBD2. The V gene's germline CDR1 is LGHNA and CDR2 YNFKEQ. J was trimmed by 4 bases and V by 2 bases; bases with no gene match: 13. The CDR3 spans 18 residues. In DNA form, the CDR3 reads TGTGCCAGCAGCCAACAGTACGTTCCTAGCGGGGAAGCAGATACGCAGTATTTT. Amino acid sequence: CASSQQYVPSGEADTQYF.

This clone was observed a single time. The J gene is TRBJ1-5, the V gene TRBV5-8; TRBD1 matches at 7 bases. Germline V gene lookup returns CDR1 SGHTS and CDR2 YDEGEE. This CDR3 comprises 15 residues. The trim removed 5 bases at V and 5 bases at J, leaving 10 bases unmatched. CDR3 in DNA: TGTGCCAGCAGTTCAGGGGGGGTGGGAGATCAGCCCCAGCATTTT. Its protein product is CASSSGGVGDQPQHF.

The V call is TRBV18, the J call TRBJ1-2, with unresolved D. The CDR3 runs to 13 residues. Trimming took 2 bases from V and 7 from J, leaving 11 bases between them. Germline V gives CDR1 KGHSH, CDR2 LQKENI. CDR3 protein: CASSPAGWTGYTF. The CDR3 nucleotides read TGTGCCAGCTCACCAGCCGGGTGGACTGGCTACACCTTC.

The chain uses TRBV5-1 and TRBJ2-2, with unresolved D. The V end lost 5 bases, the J end lost 3 bases, and 11 bases lay between the germline ends. The CDR3 spans 14 residues. Germline V gene sequence: CDR1 SGHRS, CDR2 YFSETQ. Here the CDR3 reads CASSLSSYTGELFF. In nucleotides, the CDR3 is TGCGCCAGCAGTCTATCTTCATACACCGGGGAGCTGTTTTTT. The complete variable domain, with remaining parts taken from reference TRBV5-1 and TRBJ2-2, reads KAGVTQTPRYLIKTRGQQVTLSCSPISGHRSVSWYQQTPGQGLQFLFEYFSETQRNKGNFPGRFSGRQFSNSRSEMNVSTLELGDSALYLCASSLSSYTGELFFGEGSRLTVL.

The chain carries TRBV2 and TRBJ1-4, with 9 nucleotides matching TRBD1. This CDR3 is built from 15 residues. The V segment lost 4 bases and the J segment 11 bases; nucleotides outside the gene matches: 11. Germline V lookup: CDR1 SNHLY, CDR2 FYNNEI. CDR3 region: CASSGVDRGRGKLFF. The DNA of the CDR3 is TGTGCCAGCAGTGGGGTGGACAGGGGCAGAGGCAAACTGTTTTTT.

The V call is TRBV5-1, the J call TRBJ2-5; 10 positions agree with TRBD2. Looked up from germline, CDR1 is SGHRS and CDR2 is YFSETQ. J gave up 5 bases and V 0 bases, and 16 bases lay outside the gene matches. This CDR3 is built from 19 residues. Written as DNA, the CDR3 is TGCGCCAGCAGCTTGGTGGGGTCCATAGCGGGGGGACTCCGGGAGACCCAGTACTTC. Protein sequence: CASSLVGSIAGGLRETQYF.

This chain connects TRBV12-3 or TRBV12-4 to TRBJ1-3; maybe TRBD1 (5 bases). Trimming shortened V by 7 bases and J by 7 bases, and 11 bases separated the two germline ends. This CDR3 is 12 amino acids long. The CDR3 sequence: CASIGGRNTIYF. As DNA, the CDR3 is TGTGCCAGCATTGGGGGGAGGAACACCATATATTTT.

The chain uses TRBV25-1 and TRBJ1-2; D uncertain. Germline loops: CDR1 MGHDK, CDR2 SYGVNS. Between the trimmed V and J ends, which lost 4 bases and 7 bases, there was a span of 10 bases. The CDR3 has 12 residues. CDR3 protein: CASSGLAGGYTF. Written as DNA, the CDR3 is TGTGCCAGCAGTGGGTTAGCGGGTGGCTACACCTTC.

The chain combines TRBV9 with TRBJ2-3; no clear D. CDR1 and CDR2 from the germline V gene are SGDLS and YYNGEE. V dropped 0 bases and J dropped 0 bases, with 8 bases sitting between them. This CDR3 contains 15 residues. The CDR3 loop is CASSVATPSTDTQYF. The CDR3 coding sequence is TGTGCCAGCAGCGTAGCTACTCCCAGCACAGATACGCAGTATTTT. Complete variable domain (other parts from reference TRBV9 and TRBJ2-3): DSGVTQTPKHLITATGQRVTLRCSPRSGDLSVYWYQQSLDQGLQFLIQYYNGEERAKGNILERFSAQQFPDLHSELNLSSLELGDSALYFCASSVATPSTDTQYFGPGTRLTVL.

This clone showed up many times. The rearrangement links TRBV6-4 to TRBJ1-1; no clear D gene. This CDR3 comprises 14 residues. The germline CDR1 and CDR2 sequences are MRHNA and SNTAGT. Trimming took off 0 bases at V and 4 bases at J, with 9 bases between the two ends. The CDR3 coding sequence is TGTGCCAGCAGTGACTCAAGCGCACGCACTGAAGCTTTCTTT. Encoded protein: CASSDSSARTEAFF.

The rearrangement joins TRBV15 to TRBJ1-4; perhaps TRBD1 as D (5 bases). Trimming left V 4 bases short and J 4 bases short, with 13 bases between. Germline CDR1 LNHNV, CDR2 YYDKDF (reference sequence). The CDR3 is made up of 15 amino acids. The DNA for the CDR3 is TGTGCCACCAGCATTATAGGAGGGGATAATGAAAAACTGTTTTTT. It specifies CATSIIGGDNEKLFF.